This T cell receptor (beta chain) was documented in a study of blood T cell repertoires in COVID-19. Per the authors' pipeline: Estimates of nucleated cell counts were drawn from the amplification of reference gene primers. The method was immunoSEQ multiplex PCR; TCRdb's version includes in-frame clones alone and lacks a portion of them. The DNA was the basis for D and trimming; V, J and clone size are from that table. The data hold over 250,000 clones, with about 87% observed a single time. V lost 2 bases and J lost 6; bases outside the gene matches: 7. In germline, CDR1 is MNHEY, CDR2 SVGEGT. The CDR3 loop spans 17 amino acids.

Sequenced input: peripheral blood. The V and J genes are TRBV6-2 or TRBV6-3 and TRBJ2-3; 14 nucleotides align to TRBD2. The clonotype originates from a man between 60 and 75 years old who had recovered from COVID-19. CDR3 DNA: TGTGCCAGCAGTTACGTGACTAGCGGGGGGGTAAGGGATACGCAGTATTTT. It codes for CASSYVTSGGVRDTQYF.